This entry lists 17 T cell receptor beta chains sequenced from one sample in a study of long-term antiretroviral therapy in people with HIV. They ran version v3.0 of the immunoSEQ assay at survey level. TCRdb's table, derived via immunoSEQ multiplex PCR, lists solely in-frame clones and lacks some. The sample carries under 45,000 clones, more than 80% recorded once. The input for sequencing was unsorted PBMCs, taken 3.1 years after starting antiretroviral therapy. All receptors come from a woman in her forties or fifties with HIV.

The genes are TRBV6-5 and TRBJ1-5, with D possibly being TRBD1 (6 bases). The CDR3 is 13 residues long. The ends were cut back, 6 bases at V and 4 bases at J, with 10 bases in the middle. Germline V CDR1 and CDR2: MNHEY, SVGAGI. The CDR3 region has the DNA TGTGCCAGCAGCTTCCAGGGGAATCAGCCCCAGCATTTT. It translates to CASSFQGNQPQHF.

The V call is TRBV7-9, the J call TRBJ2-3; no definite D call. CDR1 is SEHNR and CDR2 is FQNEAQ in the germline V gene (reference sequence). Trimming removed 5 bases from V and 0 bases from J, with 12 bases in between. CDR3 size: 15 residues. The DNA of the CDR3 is TGTGCCAGCAGCCCCCGGGCGGCGAGCACAGATACGCAGTATTTT. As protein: CASSPRAASTDTQYF. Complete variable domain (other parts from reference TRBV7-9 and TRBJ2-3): DTGVSQNPRHKITKRGQNVTFRCDPISEHNRLYWYRQTLGQGPEFLTYFQNEAQLEKSRLLSDRFSAERPKGSFSTLEIQRTEQGDSAMYLCASSPRAASTDTQYFGPGTRLTVL.

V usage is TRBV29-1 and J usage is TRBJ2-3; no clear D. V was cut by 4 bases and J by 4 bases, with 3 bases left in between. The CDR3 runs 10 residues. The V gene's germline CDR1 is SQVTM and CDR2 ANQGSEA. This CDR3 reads CSVGADTQYF. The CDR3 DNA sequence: TGCAGCGTTGGAGCAGATACGCAGTATTTT.

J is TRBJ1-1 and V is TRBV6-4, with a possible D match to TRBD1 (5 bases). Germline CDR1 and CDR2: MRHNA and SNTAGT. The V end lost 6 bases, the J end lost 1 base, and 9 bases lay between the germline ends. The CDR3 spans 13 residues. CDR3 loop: CASRRDRNTEAFF. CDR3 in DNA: TGTGCCAGCAGACGGGACCGGAACACTGAAGCTTTCTTT.

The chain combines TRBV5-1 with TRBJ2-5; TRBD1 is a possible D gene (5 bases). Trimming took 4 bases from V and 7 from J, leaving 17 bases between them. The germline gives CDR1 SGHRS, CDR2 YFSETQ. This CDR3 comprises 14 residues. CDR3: CASSLGLREGTQYF. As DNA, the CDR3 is TGCGCCAGCAGCCTAGGGCTCAGGGAAGGGACCCAGTACTTC. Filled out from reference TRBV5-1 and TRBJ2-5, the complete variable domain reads KAGVTQTPRYLIKTRGQQVTLSCSPISGHRSVSWYQQTPGQGLQFLFEYFSETQRNKGNFPGRFSGRQFSNSRSEMNVSTLELGDSALYLCASSLGLREGTQYFGPGTRLLVL.

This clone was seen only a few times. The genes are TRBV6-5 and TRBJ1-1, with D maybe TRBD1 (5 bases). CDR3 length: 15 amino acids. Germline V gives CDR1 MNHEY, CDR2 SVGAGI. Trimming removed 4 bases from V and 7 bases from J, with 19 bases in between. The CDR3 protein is CASSFFSGGANEAFF. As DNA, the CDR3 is TGTGCCAGCAGTTTCTTTAGTGGAGGGGCGAATGAAGCTTTCTTT.

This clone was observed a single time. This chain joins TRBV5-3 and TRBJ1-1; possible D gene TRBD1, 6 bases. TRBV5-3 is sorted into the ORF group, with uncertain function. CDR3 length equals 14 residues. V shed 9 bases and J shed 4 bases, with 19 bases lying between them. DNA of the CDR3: TGTGCCAAGGCACCACAGGGTCGGGGCACTGAAGCTTTCTTT. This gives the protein CAKAPQGRGTEAFF.

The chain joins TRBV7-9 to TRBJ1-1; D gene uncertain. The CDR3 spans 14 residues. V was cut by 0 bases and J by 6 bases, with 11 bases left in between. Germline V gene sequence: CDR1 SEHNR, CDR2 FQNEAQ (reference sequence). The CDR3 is CASSLADGKAEAFF. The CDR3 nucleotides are TGTGCCAGCAGCTTAGCCGACGGGAAGGCTGAAGCTTTCTTT.

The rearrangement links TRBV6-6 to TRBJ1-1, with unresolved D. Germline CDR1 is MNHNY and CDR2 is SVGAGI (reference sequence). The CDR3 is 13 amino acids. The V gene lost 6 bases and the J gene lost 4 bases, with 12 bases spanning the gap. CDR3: CASRLIEGTEAFF. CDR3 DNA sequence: TGTGCCAGCAGACTTATTGAGGGCACTGAAGCTTTCTTT.

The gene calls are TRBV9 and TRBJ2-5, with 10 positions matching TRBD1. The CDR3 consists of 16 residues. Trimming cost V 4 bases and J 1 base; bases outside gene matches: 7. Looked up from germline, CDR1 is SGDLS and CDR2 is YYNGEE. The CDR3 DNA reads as TGTGCCAGCAGCAGACAGGGGGCTAATTTCCAAGAGACCCAGTACTTC. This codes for CASSRQGANFQETQYF.

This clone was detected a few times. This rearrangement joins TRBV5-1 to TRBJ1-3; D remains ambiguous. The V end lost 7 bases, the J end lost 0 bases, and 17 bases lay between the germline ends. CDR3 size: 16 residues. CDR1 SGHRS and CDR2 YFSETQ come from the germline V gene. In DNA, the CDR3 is TGCGCCAGCCACCTTCTGGTCCAGAGCTCTGGAAACACCATATATTTT. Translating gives CASHLLVQSSGNTIYF.

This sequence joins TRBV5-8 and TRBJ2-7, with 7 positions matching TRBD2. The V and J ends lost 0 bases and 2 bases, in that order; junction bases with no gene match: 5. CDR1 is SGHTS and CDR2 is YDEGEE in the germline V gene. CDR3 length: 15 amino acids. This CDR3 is CASSLVAAGTYEQYF. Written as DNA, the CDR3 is TGTGCCAGCAGCTTGGTTGCAGCGGGGACCTACGAGCAGTACTTC.

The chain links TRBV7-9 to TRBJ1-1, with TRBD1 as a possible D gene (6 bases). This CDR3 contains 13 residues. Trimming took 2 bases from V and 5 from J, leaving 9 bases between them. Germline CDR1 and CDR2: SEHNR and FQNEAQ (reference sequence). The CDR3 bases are TGTGCCAGCAGCTTAACCGGGACAACTGAAGCTTTCTTT. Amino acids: CASSLTGTTEAFF.

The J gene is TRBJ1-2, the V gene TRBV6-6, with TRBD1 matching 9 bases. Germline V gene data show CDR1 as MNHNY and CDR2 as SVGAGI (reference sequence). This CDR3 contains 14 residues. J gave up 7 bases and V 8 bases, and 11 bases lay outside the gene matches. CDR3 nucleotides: TGTGCCAGCCGAAAGCCGGGACAGGGCCCTGGCTACACCTTC. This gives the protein CASRKPGQGPGYTF.

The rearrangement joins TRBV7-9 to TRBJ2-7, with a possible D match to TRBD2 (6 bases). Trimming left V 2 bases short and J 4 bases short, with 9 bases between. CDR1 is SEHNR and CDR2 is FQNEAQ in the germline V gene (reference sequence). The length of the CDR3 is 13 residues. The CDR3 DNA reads TGTGCCAGCAGCTTACAGGGAGGATACGAGCAGTACTTC. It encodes CASSLQGGYEQYF.

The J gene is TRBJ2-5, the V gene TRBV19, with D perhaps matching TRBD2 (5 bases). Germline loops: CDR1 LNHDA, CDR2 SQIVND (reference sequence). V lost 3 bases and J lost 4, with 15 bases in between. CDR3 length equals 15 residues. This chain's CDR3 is CASSIPGKLGETQYF. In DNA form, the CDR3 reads TGTGCCAGTAGTATTCCGGGGAAATTAGGAGAGACCCAGTACTTC.

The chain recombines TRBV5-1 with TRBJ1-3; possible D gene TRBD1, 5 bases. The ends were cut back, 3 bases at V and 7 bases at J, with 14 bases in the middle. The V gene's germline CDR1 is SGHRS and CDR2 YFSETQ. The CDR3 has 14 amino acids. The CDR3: CASSSTGDKNTIYF. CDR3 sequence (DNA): TGCGCCAGCAGCTCTACAGGTGATAAGAACACCATATATTTT.